The 2 T cell receptor beta chains in this list originate from one sample, sequenced in a study of blood T cell repertoires in COVID-19. Assay: immunoSEQ multiplex PCR; the TCRdb copy retains only in-frame clones and omits some. The sample carries 300,000 to 500,000 clones, roughly 88% recorded once. Sequencing was done on a sample of PBMCs or T cells enriched from blood (not recorded which). The receptor set was obtained from a woman aged 25 to 39 with acute COVID-19.

The chain joins TRBV13 to TRBJ1-5; 7 bases agree with TRBD1. The CDR3 is 17 residues long. Unmatched junction bases numbered 18, after V lost 2 bases and J lost 11 bases. CDR1 and CDR2 from the germline V gene are PRHDT and FYEKMQ (reference sequence). This CDR3 is CASSLLPPGTAQSAQHF. CDR3 bases: TGTGCCAGCAGCTTACTACCCCCCGGGACAGCTCAATCAGCCCAGCATTTT.

This clone was seen a handful of times. The same CDR3 can be traced to other DNA sequences in this sample. The chain links TRBV3-1 (or the pseudogene TRBV3-2) to TRBJ2-7; 10 bases map to TRBD1. The junction had 5 bases not matched to a gene; V was cut back by 8 bases and J by 4 bases. The CDR3 runs to 13 residues. Germline values: CDR1 LGHDT, CDR2 YNNKEL (reference sequence). The CDR3 bases are TGTGCCAGCGCTAGGGACAGGGGTTACGAGCAGTACTTC. The encoded protein is CASARDRGYEQYF.